Below, one TCR beta chain is given with its context. Its antigen is still unknown. This CDR3 region has 11 residues. V was cut by 0 bases and J by 8 bases, with 5 bases left in between. The germline V gene has CDR1 SGHNT and CDR2 YYREEE (reference sequence). The time point: week 5, during vaccination. Doses comprised 300 ug of mutant IDH1 20-mer peptide each, plus topical imiquimod. The entry originates in a study of a mutant IDH1 vaccine in newly diagnosed glioma. Profiling relied on immunoSEQ multiplex PCR, and the TCRdb table lists in-frame clones only, not all of them. In the table there are more than 25,000 clones, 70% to 90% of which are singletons.

The genes are TRBV5-4 and TRBJ1-2; D is uncertain. Sequenced here: PBMCs, sampled from a glioma patient whose treatment included an IDH1 peptide vaccine. The receptor comes from a man aged 18 to 30 with glioma. The CDR3 loop is CASSLGSGYTF. The CDR3 DNA is TGTGCCAGCAGCTTGGGCAGCGGCTACACCTTC.